The 19 T cell receptor beta chains below come from one sample, sequenced in a study of blood T cell repertoires in COVID-19. The repertoire was sequenced with immunoSEQ multiplex PCR; TCRdb's copy has only in-frame clones and lacks some. The sample yields 200,000 or so clones, around nine tenths seen once. Sequencing input: peripheral blood. These receptors all come from a man between 65 and 85 years old with active or convalescent COVID-19.

The chain carries TRBV19 and TRBJ2-1; 7 positions match TRBD1. The CDR3 has 15 amino acids. With V trimmed by 4 bases and J by 0 bases, 3 bases remained unmatched. Germline values: CDR1 LNHDA, CDR2 SQIVND (reference sequence). DNA for the CDR3: TGTGCCAGTAGTACGACAGGGAACTCCTACAATGAGCAGTTCTTC. Translation gives CASSTTGNSYNEQFF.

The chain joins TRBV28 to TRBJ1-2; the match to TRBD1 covers 9 bases. The V and J ends lost 6 bases and 5 bases, in that order; junction bases with no gene match: 7. CDR1 and CDR2 (germline): MDHEN, SYDVKM. The CDR3 totals 14 residues. CDR3 in DNA: TGTGCCAGCAGCCAGGGACAGGGCTTATATGGCTACACCTTC. This codes for CASSQGQGLYGYTF.

The V call is TRBV20-1, the J call TRBJ1-2; no definite D call. V was clipped by 3 bases and J by 8 bases, with 10 bases between them. Germline lookup yields CDR1 DFQATT and CDR2 SNEGSKA (reference sequence). The CDR3 consists of 11 residues. CDR3 nucleotides: TGCAGTGCTAGTTTCGGGGTCGGCTACACCTTC. Its translation is CSASFGVGYTF.

This clone was counted between two and nine times. The V and J genes are TRBV3-1 (or the pseudogene TRBV3-2) and TRBJ2-7, with 7 bases identical to TRBD2. CDR1 LGHDT and CDR2 YNNKEL come from the germline V gene (reference sequence). The CDR3 has 15 amino acids. V shed 3 bases, J shed 2 bases, and the junction held 7 bases outside the gene matches. In nucleotides, the CDR3 is TGTGCCAGCAGCCAGATCGGGGGGTTTGCCTACGAGCAGTACTTC. Translating it yields CASSQIGGFAYEQYF.

This rearrangement joins TRBV27 to TRBJ1-6; the D gene is possibly TRBD1 (5 bases). This CDR3 region has 17 residues. In germline, CDR1 is MNHEY, CDR2 SMNVEV (reference sequence). Trimming removed 2 bases from V and 11 bases from J, with 22 bases in between. As DNA, the CDR3 is TGTGCCAGCAGTTTAAGGACCCGGGGGGACGGTGCGGCACCCCTCCACTTT. This translates into CASSLRTRGDGAAPLHF.

The rearrangement joins TRBV30 to TRBJ2-3; TRBD2 aligns across 7 bases. The V segment lost 5 bases and the J segment 2 bases; nucleotides outside the gene matches: 4. CDR1 GTSNPN and CDR2 SVGIG come from the germline V gene (reference sequence). The CDR3 spans 13 residues. CDR3 nucleotide sequence: TGTGCCTGGGAGAGCGGGAACACAGATACGCAGTATTTT. Its protein product is CAWESGNTDTQYF.

This clone was detected once. The rearrangement uses TRBV30 and TRBJ1-3; 8 positions agree with TRBD1. J was trimmed by 4 bases and V by 0 bases; bases with no gene match: 5. Germline V gives CDR1 GTSNPN, CDR2 SVGIG (reference sequence). CDR3 length: 15 residues. CDR3 sequence: CAWSVSRTGGNTIYF. The DNA of the CDR3 is TGTGCCTGGAGTGTATCCCGGACAGGGGGAAACACCATATATTTT. Full variable domain (remainder filled in from reference TRBV30 and TRBJ1-3): SQTIHQWPATLVQPVGSPLSLECTVEGTSNPNLYWYRQAAGRGLQLLFYSVGIGQISSEVPQNLSASRPQDRQFILSSKKLLLSDSGFYLCAWSVSRTGGNTIYFGEGSWLTVV.

The chain employs TRBV14 and TRBJ2-5, with a weak D call TRBD2 (6 bases). Germline-derived CDR1 and CDR2 are SGHDN and FVKESK. Trimming took off 8 bases at V and 5 bases at J, with 18 bases between the two ends. The CDR3 length is 14 residues. CDR3 bases: TGTGCCAGCCGAGGTCCTAGCGTGGTGGAGACCCAGTACTTC. Amino acids: CASRGPSVVETQYF. Full variable domain (missing parts from reference TRBV14 and TRBJ2-5): EAGVTQFPSHSVIEKGQTVTLRCDPISGHDNLYWYRRVMGKEIKFLLHFVKESKQDESGMPNNRFLAERTGGTYSTLKVQPAELEDSGVYFCASRGPSVVETQYFGPGTRLLVL.

This CDR3 reads CASSLSRAPLPLHF. In DNA form, the CDR3 reads TGTGCCAGCAGTTTATCCAGGGCCCCCTTACCCCTCCACTTT. This chain connects TRBV28 to TRBJ1-6; maybe TRBD1 (5 bases). CDR1 and CDR2 (germline): MDHEN, SYDVKM. Trimming left V 1 base short and J 12 bases short, with 13 bases between. The CDR3 totals 14 residues. Looking up the rest from reference TRBV28 and TRBJ1-6 gives the full variable domain: DVKVTQSSRYLVKRTGEKVFLECVQDMDHENMFWYRQDPGLGLRLIYFSYDVKMKEKGDIPEGYSVSREKKERFSLILESASTNQTSMYLCASSLSRAPLPLHFGNGTRLTVT.

This clone has just a few counts. This chain links TRBV6-5 with TRBJ1-3, with D possibly being TRBD1 (5 bases). Germline lookup yields CDR1 MNHEY and CDR2 SVGAGI. V dropped 6 bases and J dropped 4 bases, with 13 bases sitting between them. The CDR3 spans 14 residues. In DNA form, the CDR3 reads TGTGCCAGCAGCCAGACAGCTGCGGGAAACACCATATATTTT. This codes for CASSQTAAGNTIYF.

The chain combines TRBV6-1 with TRBJ1-5; D is perhaps TRBD1 (6 bases). V lost 4 bases, J lost 4 bases, and 17 bases lay in between. The CDR3 runs to 16 residues. Germline V CDR1 and CDR2: MNHNS, SASEGT. This chain's CDR3 is CASSGGGGLENQPQHF. CDR3 DNA: TGTGCCAGCAGTGGAGGGGGGGGCTTAGAGAATCAGCCCCAGCATTTT.

This sequence joins TRBV4-3 and TRBJ2-7; D might be TRBD1 (5 bases). This CDR3 region has 14 residues. The germline V gene encodes CDR1 LGHNA and CDR2 YSLEER. The V and J ends lost 4 bases and 0 bases respectively, with 10 bases between them. The CDR3 sequence: CASSPDSASYEQYF. In nucleotides, the CDR3 is TGCGCCAGCAGCCCCGACAGCGCCTCCTACGAGCAGTACTTC.

The chain links TRBV28 to TRBJ2-3, with TRBD1 as a possible D gene (6 bases). Germline V gene lookup returns CDR1 MDHEN and CDR2 SYDVKM. The CDR3 covers 15 residues. The V gene lost 3 bases and the J gene lost 6 bases, with 16 bases spanning the gap. The CDR3 region is CASSFQGRSRDTQYF. The CDR3 coding sequence is TGTGCCAGCAGTTTCCAGGGGCGCAGCAGGGATACGCAGTATTTT.

This chain connects TRBV2 to TRBJ2-7, with D possibly matching TRBD1 (5 bases). V lost 7 bases, J lost 0 bases, and 7 bases lay in between. CDR3 size: 12 residues. Per the germline V gene, CDR1 is SNHLY and CDR2 is FYNNEI. The CDR3 spells CASKRGSYEQYF. The DNA of the CDR3 is TGTGCCAGCAAAAGGGGCTCCTACGAGCAGTACTTC.

This clone was seen a single time. The chain joins TRBV27 to TRBJ2-7; TRBD2 agrees at 14 bases. CDR1 is MNHEY and CDR2 is SMNVEV in the germline V gene (reference sequence). CDR3 length: 16 residues. With 7 bases clipped from V and 6 bases from J, the junction kept 11 bases outside the gene matches. CDR3 sequence reads: CASTITGTSGSFEQYF. CDR3 DNA: TGTGCCAGCACCATCACCGGGACTAGCGGGAGTTTCGAGCAGTACTTC.

This rearrangement joins TRBV18 to TRBJ2-3, with TRBD2 as a possible D gene (5 bases). Germline V gene data show CDR1 as KGHSH and CDR2 as LQKENI. The CDR3 runs to 16 residues. V lost 1 base and J 4 bases, leaving 15 bases between the germline ends. CDR3 DNA sequence: TGTGCCAGCTCACCACTACGAGGTCGGGGAGCAGATACGCAGTATTTT. It specifies CASSPLRGRGADTQYF. Complete variable domain (other parts from reference TRBV18 and TRBJ2-3): NAGVMQNPRHLVRRRGQEARLRCSPMKGHSHVYWYRQLPEEGLKFMVYLQKENIIDESGMPKERFSAEFPKEGPSILRIQQVVRGDSAAYFCASSPLRGRGADTQYFGPGTRLTVL.

This chain connects TRBV10-1 to TRBJ2-2, with TRBD2 matching over 10 bases. Trimming at V came to 6 bases and at J to 6 bases, leaving 13 bases not matched to a gene. Germline assignment: CDR1 WNHNN and CDR2 SYGVQD (reference sequence). The CDR3 covers 17 residues. The CDR3 is CASSAASSGGKPGELFF. In DNA, the CDR3 is TGCGCCAGCAGCGCTGCCTCTAGCGGGGGTAAGCCCGGGGAGCTGTTTTTT.

The table lists this clone with a count of one. The V and J genes are TRBV7-9 and TRBJ2-7; TRBD1 aligns across 10 bases. The CDR3 is 14 amino acids. The V gene end was trimmed by 5 bases and the J gene end by 7 bases; junction bases not matched to a gene: 8. Germline V lookup: CDR1 SEHNR, CDR2 FQNEAQ (reference sequence). The CDR3 coding sequence is TGTGCCAGCAGCCCGGGGACAGGGGCTCGGGAGCAGTACTTC. Residues: CASSPGTGAREQYF.

This sequence joins TRBV3-1 (or the pseudogene TRBV3-2) and TRBJ1-4; D not resolved. CDR1 and CDR2 from the germline V gene are LGHDT and YNNKEL (reference sequence). This CDR3 region has 12 residues. The V end lost 6 bases, the J end lost 8 bases, and 10 bases lay between the germline ends. This CDR3 reads CASSTLGEKLFF. CDR3 DNA sequence: TGTGCCAGCAGTACCCTAGGAGAAAAACTGTTTTTT.